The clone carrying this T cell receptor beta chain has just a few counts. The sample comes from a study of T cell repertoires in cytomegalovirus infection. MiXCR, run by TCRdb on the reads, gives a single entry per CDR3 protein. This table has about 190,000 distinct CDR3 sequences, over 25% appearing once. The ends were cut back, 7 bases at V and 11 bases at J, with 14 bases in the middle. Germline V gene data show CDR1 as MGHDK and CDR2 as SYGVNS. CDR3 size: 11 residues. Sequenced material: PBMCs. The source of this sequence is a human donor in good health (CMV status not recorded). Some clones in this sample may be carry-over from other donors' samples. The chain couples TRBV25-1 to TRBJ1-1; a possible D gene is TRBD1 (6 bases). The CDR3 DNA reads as TGTGCCAGCACCCTCACAGGGAGGGCTTTCTTT. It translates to CASTLTGRAFF.